This TCR beta chain was recorded in a study of blood T cell repertoires in COVID-19. As for the study in general: Nucleic acid was either cDNA or gDNA, and it came from T cells, B-cell-depleted T cells, or PBMCs.

Sequencing used immunoSEQ multiplex PCR; TCRdb keeps in-frame clones, though not all of them. The data hold roughly 20,000 clones, with approximately 88% observed a single time. This CDR3 has 13 amino acids. Trimming left V 4 bases short and J 3 bases short, with 11 bases between. Germline assignment: CDR1 SGHRS and CDR2 YFSETQ. Sequencing was carried out using peripheral blood. This TCR came from a human donor in a cohort sampled during active COVID-19. The donor label of this sample is uncertain. V gene TRBV5-1 combines with J gene TRBJ2-7, with a weak D call TRBD2 (6 bases). CDR3 residues: CASSPGLNYEQYF. The CDR3 region has the DNA TGCGCCAGCAGCCCGGGACTGAACTACGAGCAGTACTTC.